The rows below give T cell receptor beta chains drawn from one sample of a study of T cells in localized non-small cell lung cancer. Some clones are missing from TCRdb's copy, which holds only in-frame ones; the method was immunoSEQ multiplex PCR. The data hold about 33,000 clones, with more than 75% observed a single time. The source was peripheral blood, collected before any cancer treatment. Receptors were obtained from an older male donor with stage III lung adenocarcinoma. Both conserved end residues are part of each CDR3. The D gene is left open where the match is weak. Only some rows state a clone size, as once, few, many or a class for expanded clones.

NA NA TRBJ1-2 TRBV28 TGTGCCAGCAGAGGACCCGGGCTTACGGGCTACACCTTC CASRGPGLTGYTF
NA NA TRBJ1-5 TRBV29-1 TGCAGCGTTGCAGGGAGCAATCAGCCCCAGCATTTT CSVAGSNQPQHF
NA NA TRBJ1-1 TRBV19 TGTGCCAGTAGTGTGTTTCCGCGGACTGAAGCTTTCTTT CASSVFPRTEAFF
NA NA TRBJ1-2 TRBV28 TGTGCCAGCAGTGCATGGGGCTATACCTTC CASSAWGYTF
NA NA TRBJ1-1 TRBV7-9 TGTGCCAGCAGCTTTCAAGGTATCGGCGTCACTGAAGCTTTCTTT CASSFQGIGVTEAFF
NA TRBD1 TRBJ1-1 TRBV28 TGTGCCAGCAAATTTAACAGGGGAACGAACACTGAAGCTTTCTTT CASKFNRGTNTEAFF
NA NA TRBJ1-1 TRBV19 TGTGCCAGTAGTCAGCAGGGCGGGGGCACTGAAGCTTTCTTT CASSQQGGGTEAFF
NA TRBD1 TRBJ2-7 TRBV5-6 TGTGCCAGCAGCGGGAATGACAGGGCGACGCGCGAGCAGTACTTC CASSGNDRATREQYF
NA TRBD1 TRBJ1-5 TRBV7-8 TGTGCCAGCAGCTTCGGTGGACAGGTCTATCAGCCCCAGCATTTT CASSFGGQVYQPQHF
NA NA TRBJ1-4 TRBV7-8 TGTGCCAGCAGCTTAGCTCGGGGTTCTAATGAAAAACTGTTTTTT CASSLARGSNEKLFF
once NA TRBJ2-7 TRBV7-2 TGTGCCAGCAGCTTAGGGGCTAGGGAATTCGACGAGCAGTACTTC CASSLGAREFDEQYF
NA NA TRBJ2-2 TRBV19 TGTGCCAGTAGACGTCAAATTGCGAACACCGGGGAGCTGTTTTTT CASRRQIANTGELFF
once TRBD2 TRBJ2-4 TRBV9 TGTGCCAGCAGCGTAGGATTAACTAGCGGGATCCTAGCCAAAAACATTCAGTACTTC CASSVGLTSGILAKNIQYF
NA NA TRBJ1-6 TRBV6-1 TGTGCCAGCAGTGAATACTGGCAGGGAAAATCACCCCTCCACTTT CASSEYWQGKSPLHF
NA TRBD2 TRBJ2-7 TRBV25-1 TGTGCCAGCAGGAGTACTAGCGGCCTCTCCTACGAGCAGTACTTC CASRSTSGLSYEQYF
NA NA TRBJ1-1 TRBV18 TGTGCCAGCTCACCAAACGGGAACACTGAAGCTTTCTTT CASSPNGNTEAFF
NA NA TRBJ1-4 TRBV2 TGTGCCAGCAGTGAAGGGGCACCCCCATGGAAATTT CASSEGAPPWKF
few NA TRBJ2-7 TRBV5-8 TGTGCCAGCAGCTTCGTCTTTCCCTACGAGCAGTACTTC CASSFVFPYEQYF
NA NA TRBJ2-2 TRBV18 TGTGCCAGCTCACCTAACAGCTTGGGCGGGGAGCTGTTTTTT CASSPNSLGGELFF
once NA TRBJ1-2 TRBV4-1 TGCGCCAGCAGCCAAGAAACAGGGAACTATGGCTACACCTTC CASSQETGNYGYTF
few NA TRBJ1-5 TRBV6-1 TGTGCCACCTCGGACAACCATAGCAATCAGCCCCAGCATTTT CATSDNHSNQPQHF
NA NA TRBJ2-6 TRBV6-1 TGTGCCAGCATCAGGGCTGGGGCCAACGTCCTGACTTTC CASIRAGANVLTF
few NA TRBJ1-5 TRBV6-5 TGTGCCAGCAGTGAACGTTCAAATCAGCCCCAGCATTTT CASSERSNQPQHF
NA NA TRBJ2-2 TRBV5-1 TGCGCCAGCAGCTCCGGGCACGGGGAGCTGTTTTTT CASSSGHGELFF
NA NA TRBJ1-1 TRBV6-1 TGTGCCAGCAGTCCCCAGTGGACTGAAGCTTTCTTT CASSPQWTEAFF
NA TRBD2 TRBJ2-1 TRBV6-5 TGTGCCAGCAGTTCCTCGCTAGCGGGAACATACAATGAGCAGTTCTTC CASSSSLAGTYNEQFF
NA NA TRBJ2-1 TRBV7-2 TGTGCCAGCAGCTTAGTATACGTGAATGAGCAGTTCTTC CASSLVYVNEQFF
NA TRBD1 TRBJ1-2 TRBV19 TGTGCCAGTAGCCGACGGGACAGGGGGACCTATGGCTACACCTTC CASSRRDRGTYGYTF
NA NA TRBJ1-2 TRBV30 TGTGCCTGCGCCCCCCGGTTGACATACTCAAACTATGGCTACACCTTC CACAPRLTYSNYGYTF
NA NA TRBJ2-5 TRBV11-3 TGTGCCAGCAGCTTGGACCTCCAAGAGACCCAGTACTTC CASSLDLQETQYF
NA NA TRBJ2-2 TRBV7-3 TGTGCCAGCAGCTTATTCTCTAGCAGGGACACCGGGGAGCTGTTTTTT CASSLFSSRDTGELFF
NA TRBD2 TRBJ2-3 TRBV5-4 TGTGCCAGCAGCTTGGGGGCCGGGGGGGGTACGCAGTATTTT CASSLGAGGGTQYF
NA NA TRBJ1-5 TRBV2 TGTGCCAGCAGCGACCCTCGTCGGGAGAATGGTCAGCCCCAGCATTTT CASSDPRRENGQPQHF
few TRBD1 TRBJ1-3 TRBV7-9 TGTGCCAGCAGCCCGTCTACTTTACAACAGGGGGCTTACGGAAACACCATATATTTT CASSPSTLQQGAYGNTIYF
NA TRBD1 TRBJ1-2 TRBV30 TGTGCCTGGAGTGACGGACAGGGGGCGCGGGGCTACACCTTC CAWSDGQGARGYTF
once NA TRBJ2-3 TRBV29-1 TGCAGCGTTGTTCTGGGGGACCACACAGATACGCAGTATTTT CSVVLGDHTDTQYF
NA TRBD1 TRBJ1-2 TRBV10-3 TGTGCCATCAGTGGACAGGGTACTTCTAGTGGCTACACCTTC CAISGQGTSSGYTF
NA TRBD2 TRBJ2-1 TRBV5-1 TGCGCCAGCAGTATAGTGGGAGGGTACTTATATGAGCAGTTCTTC CASSIVGGYLYEQFF
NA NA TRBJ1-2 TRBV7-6 TGTGCCAGCAACAAAAGTCCCGGCGGACAAATCTATGGCTACACCTTC CASNKSPGGQIYGYTF
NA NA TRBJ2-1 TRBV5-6 TGTGCCAGCACCTTGAAGACCCTTCTTACGGATGAGCAGTTCTTC CASTLKTLLTDEQFF